Reported below is one T cell receptor (beta chain). Antigen: not known. The CDR3 consists of 15 residues. Germline V gene sequence: CDR1 SGHNT, CDR2 YYREEE (reference sequence). V lost 4 bases, J lost 0 bases, and 12 bases lay in between. Use of 60 Vbeta and 13 Jbeta primers characterized the PCR. The data were produced by immunoSEQ multiplex PCR, yet TCRdb's version contains in-frame clones alone and is incomplete. Among 150,000 to 200,000 clones, 80% were seen once, and the ten largest hold 5% to 7%. This specimen belongs to a study of cytomegalovirus exposure and HLA in healthy donors. Study-wide findings and caveats: A few chains tied to CMV proved CMV antigen-specific in vitro. Beyond CMV serostatus, there was no information to go on about immune exposure. V segments that were indistinguishable, TRBV6-2 and TRBV6-3 among them, were omitted from analysis.

The TCR comes from a man between 40 and 49 years old in good health and CMV-seronegative. The V call is TRBV5-4, the J call TRBJ2-3, with D perhaps matching TRBD1 (6 bases). Sequenced input: PBMCs. CDR3 in amino acids: CASSARQASTDTQYF. CDR3 nucleotide sequence: TGTGCCAGCAGCGCTAGACAGGCGAGCACAGATACGCAGTATTTT.